This TCR beta chain was recorded in a study of T cells in Graves' hyperthyroidism and ophthalmopathy. Overall study findings and caveats: Stable hyperthyroidism was separated from ophthalmopathy by a model based on 13 V-J features.

Diagnoses used clinical symptoms, serum thyroxine and TRAb, thyroid ultrasound and orbital computed tomography. Sample collection date corresponds to first hyperthyroidism diagnosis, prior to any ophthalmopathy symptoms. This clonotype was seen at least ten times. The antigen is not known. Unmatched junction bases numbered 2, after V lost 4 bases and J lost 8 bases. The CDR3 contains 13 residues. The germline gives CDR1 MNHEY, CDR2 SVGAGI. It was RNA transcripts that yielded the amplified TCR beta CDR3 regions. First-round RT-PCR targeting the TCR CDR3 was performed with the HTBI primer set. MiXCR was run by TCRdb on the multiplex PCR reads, yielding one entry per CDR3 protein. The profile covers about 300,000 distinct CDR3 sequences, with 25% appearing a single time and 25% to 30% taken by the ten largest.

Sample: blood. This clonotype originated in a man in his forties or fifties with Graves' hyperthyroidism that later progressed to Graves' ophthalmopathy. V usage is TRBV6-5 and J usage is TRBJ2-1; 10 nucleotides line up with TRBD2. CDR3 bases: TGTGCCAGCAGTTCGGGACTAGCGCATGAGCAGTTCTTC. It encodes CASSSGLAHEQFF.